This T cell receptor beta chain stems from a study of T cell responses to AZD1222 COVID-19 vaccine listed by TCRdb under 2021. Turning to the overall study: TCR sequencing covered about 230 trial participants: about 210 given two doses of AZD1222 and 26 given two doses of MenACWY control vaccine. Trial participants were enrolled by age into subgroups of 18-55, 56-69 and 70-plus years, and approximately 150, 30 and 60 TCR-sequenced participants, respectively, were included in these subgroups. Beyond this particular receptor, the publication reports: CD4 TCRs associated with the vaccine covered the entire spike protein, and the dominant responses were in regions 160-218 and 743-854. Reportedly, close to half of the unique spike-specific TCRs recognized epitopes lying outside the regions that are mutated in the B.1.351 and B.1.1.7 variants. In the small 56-69-year group, the increase in depth fell short of significance, most likely because of low power. Conclusions about previously exposed vaccinees were limited because only six AZD1222 recipients were SARS-CoV-2 seropositive at baseline. Because no day 14 peak-response samples were available, repertoires were characterized only after the peak T cell response. Participants were mostly white British and included more females than males, and it was suggested by the authors that clonal diversity may have been underestimated. Spike-specific TCR breadth and depth rose significantly after two AZD1222 doses compared with day 0 and with MenACWY recipients.

The CDR3 regions of human TCRbeta chains were subjected to immunosequencing. As for the authors' bioinformatics: Repertoire TCRs were checked for matches against a reference library of SARS-CoV-2-specific TCRs that had been generated using the MIRA antigen-specificity platform. Breadth was defined as the fraction of unique TCRs that were SARS-CoV-2-associated. Depth was defined as the fraction of total T cells that were SARS-CoV-2-associated. Using the MIRA data, each spike-specific TCR was assigned both to the spike region to which the TCR was reactive and to a CD4 or CD8 class. Log10-transformed breadth and depth values were compared by one-way ANOVA with Sidak's multiple comparisons tests. Not all clones reach the TCRdb copy of this immuneACCESS table, which keeps in-frame sequences only. Checked studies attribute under half of the gap to unresolved V genes and leave the rest unexplained. Clone size and V and J calls were adopted from that table, with D and trimming inferred from the DNA. The sample includes about 59,000 clones, with 89% observed a single time. Together, the top ten hold approximately 6.1% of the sample.

This sample's time point label indicates: about 28 days (+/-7) after the second vaccine dose. AZD1222 recipients with second doses at about 4 weeks or about 12 weeks were pooled, because spike-specific TCR depth and breadth did not differ between schedules. The vaccinee samples were drawn from two UK trials, COV001 and COV002, one of which was a single-blind randomized controlled phase 2/3 trial testing AZD1222 (ChAdOx1 nCoV-19) in healthy adults. Trial participant PBMC samples were collected at day 0 and day 28 after the second dose for TCRbeta chain sequencing. At the junction V is shortened by 5 bases and J by 6 bases; bases outside the gene matches: 5. From the cysteine up to the phenylalanine, the CDR3 has a length of 16 residues. Left in the record is the CDR3 DNA by itself, 48 bases read in frame from the first base. CDR1 and CDR2, looked up from the germline V gene, are MNHEY and SVGEGT.

About this clone itself: Its antigen remains unidentified. Base quality data are lacking; no much larger clone is found one base away.

This receptor chain uses TRBV6-2 or TRBV6-3 and TRBJ2-2; TRBD2 aligns with 14 central bases. The source of this sequence is an adult who received the AZD1222 COVID-19 vaccine. The source was peripheral blood, collected 28 days after the second AZD1222 dose. The sequenced DNA: TGTGCCAGCAGTCCGAGGACTAGCGGGGGGCCCGGGGAGCTGTTTTTT. This yields the protein CASSPRTSGGPGELFF.